Each of the 18 T cell receptor beta chains below was sequenced from the same sample in a study of beta chain features in type 1 diabetes. The whole isolated RNA underwent reverse transcription, so sequencing captured expressed TCRB transcripts. TCRdb keeps only in-frame clones here, not all; method: immunoSEQ multiplex PCR. Counted here are 140,000 to 150,000 clones, under 60% occurring once; the ten biggest clones make up roughly 0.43%. Sequencing was done on a sample of Tregs from blood. Receptors originate from a man in his late teens or twenties in good health.

Written as DNA, the CDR3 is TGCGCCAGCAGTCTCGCGGGACGCCTCACAGATACGCAGTATTTT. Amino acid sequence: CASSLAGRLTDTQYF. This sequence joins TRBV5-1 and TRBJ2-3; perhaps TRBD2 as D (6 bases). Germline CDR1 reads SGHRS; CDR2 reads YFSETQ. V lost 5 bases to trimming and J lost 2 bases, with 15 bases between them. The CDR3 extends over 15 amino acids. The full variable domain, in which reference TRBV5-1 and TRBJ2-3 provide the parts outside the CDR3, is KAGVTQTPRYLIKTRGQQVTLSCSPISGHRSVSWYQQTPGQGLQFLFEYFSETQRNKGNFPGRFSGRQFSNSRSEMNVSTLELGDSALYLCASSLAGRLTDTQYFGPGTRLTVL.

In this sample, this clone turned up a few times. The chain employs TRBV7-2 and TRBJ1-1; no definite D call. The ends were cut back, 2 bases at V and 3 bases at J, with 13 bases in the middle. The CDR3 is made up of 15 amino acids. Germline V gene sequence: CDR1 SGHTA, CDR2 FQGNSA. In DNA form, the CDR3 reads TGTGCCAGCAGCTTACATGGCCCCTTGGACACTGAAGCTTTCTTT. This translates into CASSLHGPLDTEAFF.

The chain is built from TRBV7-9 and TRBJ1-4; TRBD1 matches at 8 bases. V gave up 1 base and J gave up 5 bases; unmatched junction bases: 0. Looked up from germline, CDR1 is SEHNR and CDR2 is FQNEAQ (reference sequence). This CDR3 contains 14 residues. The CDR3 coding sequence is TGTGCCAGCAGCTTAGGGACAGGGAATGAAAAACTGTTTTTT. Translated: CASSLGTGNEKLFF.

This clone came up a few times. The chain carries TRBV7-2 and TRBJ2-2, with a tentative D call TRBD2 (7 bases). This CDR3 is built from 16 residues. The ends were cut back, 5 bases at V and 0 bases at J, with 13 bases in the middle. Germline loops: CDR1 SGHTA, CDR2 FQGNSA. The CDR3 is CASSTWGGPNTGELFF. The CDR3 nucleotides are TGTGCCAGCAGCACCTGGGGGGGGCCGAACACCGGGGAGCTGTTTTTT. Supplemented by reference TRBV7-2 and TRBJ2-2, the full variable domain reads GAGVSQSPSNKVTEKGKDVELRCDPISGHTALYWYRQSLGQGLEFLIYFQGNSAPDKSGLPSDRFSAERTGGSVSTLTIQRTQQEDSAVYLCASSTWGGPNTGELFFGEGSRLTVL.

This clone was detected once. This rearrangement joins TRBV19 to TRBJ1-2; the match to TRBD1 covers 8 bases. The CDR3 covers 15 residues. CDR1 is LNHDA and CDR2 is SQIVND in the germline V gene (reference sequence). V was pared by 6 bases and J by 5 bases, with 11 bases of the junction left unmatched. For the CDR3, the DNA is TGTGCCAGTAGCCCCGGACAGGGCCTGGTATATGGCTACACCTTC. Translating it yields CASSPGQGLVYGYTF.

This clone showed up just a few times. The rearrangement joins TRBV4-2 to TRBJ2-3; 7 bases fit TRBD2. The junction had 12 bases not matched to a gene; V was cut back by 0 bases and J by 3 bases. Germline assignment: CDR1 LGHNA and CDR2 YNFKEQ. CDR3 length: 18 amino acids. CDR3 loop: CASSQEGGRAGWTDTQYF. The CDR3, as DNA: TGTGCCAGCAGCCAAGAAGGAGGGAGGGCCGGTTGGACAGATACGCAGTATTTT.

The V and J genes are TRBV19 and TRBJ2-3; 13 positions match TRBD2. V trimming: 5 bases; J trimming: 0 bases; junction bases outside the gene matches: 5. CDR3 length: 17 amino acids. Germline-derived CDR1 and CDR2 are LNHDA and SQIVND (reference sequence). The CDR3 is CASSVKGLAGSTDTQYF. Here the CDR3 DNA reads TGTGCCAGTAGTGTAAAGGGACTAGCGGGAAGCACAGATACGCAGTATTTT.

This CDR3 is CASSSPGGNTEAFF. The CDR3 DNA follows: TGTGCCAGCAGTTCTCCCGGGGGGAACACTGAAGCTTTCTTT. The rearrangement joins TRBV6-5 to TRBJ1-1, with TRBD1 as a possible D gene (5 bases). The CDR3 contains 14 residues. Looked up from germline, CDR1 is MNHEY and CDR2 is SVGAGI. Trimming removed 4 bases from V and 1 base from J, with 10 bases in between.

In this sample, this clone turned up once. The CDR3, as DNA: TGTGCCAGCAGAGACAGAACAACTAATGAAAAACTGTTTTTT. Its translation: CASRDRTTNEKLFF. V is TRBV6-5 and J is TRBJ1-4; D is possibly TRBD1 (5 bases). Germline CDR1 is MNHEY and CDR2 is SVGAGI. V dropped 6 bases and J dropped 0 bases, with 8 bases sitting between them. This CDR3 contains 14 residues.

This clone was counted only a few times. The chain uses TRBV4-2 and TRBJ2-7; 13 bases are shared with TRBD2. The CDR3 spans 16 residues. With 5 bases clipped from V and 7 bases from J, the junction kept 11 bases outside the gene matches. Per the germline V gene, CDR1 is LGHNA and CDR2 is YNFKEQ. CDR3: CASSKEPGLAGWEQYF. CDR3 DNA sequence: TGTGCCAGCAGCAAGGAACCGGGACTAGCGGGATGGGAGCAGTACTTC.

The gene calls are TRBV28 and TRBJ2-5, with D perhaps matching TRBD2 (5 bases). There are 12 residues in the CDR3. The germline V and J ends were trimmed by 3 bases and 7 bases, with 9 bases remaining between them. Germline CDR1 and CDR2: MDHEN and SYDVKM. The CDR3 nucleotides read TGTGCCAGCAGTTTTCGAGCGGCGACCCAGTACTTC. As protein: CASSFRAATQYF.

The rearrangement links TRBV7-2 to TRBJ2-7; D unclear. CDR3 size: 13 residues. CDR1 is SGHTA and CDR2 is FQGNSA in the germline V gene. With 5 bases removed from V and 1 base from J, the gap between germline ends came to 9 bases. As DNA, the CDR3 is TGTGCCAGCAGCGCCGACTTTTCCTACGAGCAGTACTTC. Its protein product is CASSADFSYEQYF.

This chain links TRBV12-5 with TRBJ2-5, with D hard to call. Trimming left V 4 bases short and J 5 bases short, with 5 bases between. The CDR3 spans 11 residues. From germline, CDR1 is LGHNT and CDR2 FRNRAP. The CDR3 protein is CASGSGETQYF. The CDR3 DNA reads as TGTGCTAGTGGTTCCGGGGAGACCCAGTACTTC. The variable domain in full, with the rest retrieved from reference TRBV12-5 and TRBJ2-5, is DARVTQTPRHKVTEMGQEVTMRCQPILGHNTVFWYRQTMMQGLELLAYFRNRAPLDDSGMPKDRFSAEMPDATLATLKIQPSEPRDSAVYFCASGSGETQYFGPGTRLLVL.

The CDR3 sequence: CASSRSYTDTQYF. CDR3 nucleotides: TGTGCCAGCTCACGGAGCTACACAGATACGCAGTATTTT. The rearrangement links TRBV18 to TRBJ2-3; D remains ambiguous. V was pared by 4 bases and J by 2 bases, with 7 bases between. This CDR3 comprises 13 residues. CDR1 is KGHSH, CDR2 LQKENI, per germline.

The chain couples TRBV7-2 to TRBJ2-7; D uncertain. The V and J ends lost 1 base and 2 bases respectively, with 9 bases between them. CDR3 length: 14 amino acids. The V gene's germline CDR1 is SGHTA and CDR2 FQGNSA. CDR3 protein: CASSLVGHTYEQYF. In DNA, the CDR3 is TGTGCCAGCAGCTTAGTGGGCCACACCTACGAGCAGTACTTC.

The V and J genes are TRBV18 and TRBJ2-7, with D perhaps TRBD2 (6 bases). Germline-derived CDR1 and CDR2 are KGHSH and LQKENI. This CDR3 has 14 amino acids. Trimming stripped 0 bases from V and 3 bases from J, with 9 bases between. In nucleotides, the CDR3 is TGTGCCAGCTCACCACCGTTCGGGGGCTACGAGCAGTACTTC. Translating gives CASSPPFGGYEQYF.

This chain links TRBV9 with TRBJ2-6, with 7 bases lining up with TRBD1. The CDR3 loop spans 21 amino acids. Germline V gives CDR1 SGDLS, CDR2 YYNGEE. V trimming: 0 bases; J trimming: 0 bases; junction bases outside the gene matches: 15. CDR3 DNA: TGTGCCAGCAGCGTAGCTTTATACGGTACAGGGGCCGACTCTGGGGCCAACGTCCTGACTTTC. It is translated as CASSVALYGTGADSGANVLTF. Combining the CDR3 with reference TRBV9 and TRBJ2-6 gives the whole variable domain DSGVTQTPKHLITATGQRVTLRCSPRSGDLSVYWYQQSLDQGLQFLIQYYNGEERAKGNILERFSAQQFPDLHSELNLSSLELGDSALYFCASSVALYGTGADSGANVLTFGAGSRLTVL.

This chain joins TRBV5-1 and TRBJ1-1; maybe TRBD1 (5 bases). The length of the CDR3 is 14 residues. V lost 0 bases to trimming and J lost 9 bases, with 15 bases between them. Germline assignment: CDR1 SGHRS and CDR2 YFSETQ. CDR3 bases: TGCGCCAGCAGCTTGGGTGGGGCGGATGGGCAAGCTTTCTTT. Its translation: CASSLGGADGQAFF.